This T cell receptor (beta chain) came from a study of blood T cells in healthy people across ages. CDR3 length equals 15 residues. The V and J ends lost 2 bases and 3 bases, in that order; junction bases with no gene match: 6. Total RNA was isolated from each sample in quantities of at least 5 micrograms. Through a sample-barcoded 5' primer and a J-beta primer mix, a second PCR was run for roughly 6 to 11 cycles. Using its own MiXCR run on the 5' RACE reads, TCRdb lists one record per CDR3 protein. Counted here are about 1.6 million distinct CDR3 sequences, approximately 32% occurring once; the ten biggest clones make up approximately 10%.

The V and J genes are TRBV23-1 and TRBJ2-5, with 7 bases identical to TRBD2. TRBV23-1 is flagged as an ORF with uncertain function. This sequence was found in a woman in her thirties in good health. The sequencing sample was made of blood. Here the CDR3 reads CASSQGRGREETQYF. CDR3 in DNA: TGCGCCAGCAGTCAAGGCCGAGGGAGGGAAGAGACCCAGTACTTC.